This TCR beta chain was obtained from a study of cytomegalovirus exposure and HLA in healthy donors. Germline V CDR1 and CDR2: LNHDA, SQIVND (reference sequence). The CDR3 spans 14 residues. The J segment lost 4 bases and the V segment lost 9 bases, leaving 9 bases of the junction unmatched. TCRdb keeps only in-frame clones here, not all; method: immunoSEQ multiplex PCR. Of tens of thousands of clones listed, around 97% are singletons. Concerning this clone: Its antigen is still unknown.

Study-wide points: Reports showed the classifier diagnosing cytomegalovirus status with high specificity and sensitivity. A list of approximately 160 TCR beta chains associated with cytomegalovirus was given.

Among the 100 to 150 subjects of the validation cohort, separate from the approximately 700-subject first cohort, were the donors. This chain uses TRBV19 with TRBJ1-1, with 9 bases aligning to TRBD1. This receptor was taken from a woman aged 18-29 years in good health and CMV-seropositive. The source material was PBMCs. CDR3 sequence reads: CASRPQGATTEAFF. In DNA, the CDR3 is TGTGCCAGCCGACCACAGGGGGCGACCACTGAAGCTTTCTTT. Looking up the rest from reference TRBV19 and TRBJ1-1 gives the full variable domain: DGGITQSPKYLFRKEGQNVTLSCEQNLNHDAMYWYRQDPGQGLRLIYYSQIVNDFQKGDIAEGYSVSREKKESFPLTVTSAQKNPTAFYLCASRPQGATTEAFFGQGTRLTVV.